A selection of T cell receptor beta chains follows, all from one sample in a study of shared clonotypes between healthy human individuals. Sequencing used immunoSEQ multiplex PCR; TCRdb keeps in-frame clones, though not all of them. The sample has about 960,000 clones; about 80% are singletons. The sample consisted of memory CD4+ T cells sorted from blood. The receptors shown here come from a man younger than 35 in good health. Both conserved end residues are part of each CDR3. The D gene is left open where the match is weak. Clone sizes are given selectively: once, few, many, or a class where the clone is expanded.

CDR3 DNA | CDR3 protein | J gene | clone size | D gene | V gene
TGTGCCTGGAGTCCAACCCGGGAGCTGTTTTTT | CAWSPTRELFF | TRBJ2-2 | NA | NA | TRBV30
TGTGCCAGCAGTCGGACAGCTTCTGGAAACACCATATATTTT | CASSRTASGNTIYF | TRBJ1-3 | NA | NA | TRBV6-5
TGTGCCAGCAGTGTCGACCCATTCACCGGGGAGCTGTTTTTT | CASSVDPFTGELFF | TRBJ2-2 | NA | NA | TRBV6-1
TGTGCCAGCAGCTCCGTAGAGGGGCCTAACACTGAAGCTTTCTTT | CASSSVEGPNTEAFF | TRBJ1-1 | once | NA | TRBV7-9
TGCAGCGCCGGGGACATATCGATGGTAGGAACTGAAGCTTTCTTT | CSAGDISMVGTEAFF | TRBJ1-1 | NA | NA | TRBV29-1
TGTGCCAGCAGTGCCGACGCATCGGTCGGAAAACTGTTTTTT | CASSADASVGKLFF | TRBJ1-4 | NA | NA | TRBV6-1
TGTGCCAGCAGCCCCGGGAACGGGGGCGATGAAAAACTGTTTTTT | CASSPGNGGDEKLFF | TRBJ1-4 | NA | NA | TRBV7-9
TGTGCCAGCAGTGTTAACGTGGGTCCGGGTGAAAAACTGTTTTTT | CASSVNVGPGEKLFF | TRBJ1-4 | few | NA | TRBV7-2
TGTGCCAGCAGCGTTTGGGATTCCGGCTATAATTCACCCCTCCACTTT | CASSVWDSGYNSPLHF | TRBJ1-6 | few | NA | TRBV9
TGTGCCATCAGAGAACTAGCGGGAGGATCAGATACGCAGTATTTT | CAIRELAGGSDTQYF | TRBJ2-3 | NA | TRBD2 | TRBV10-3
TGTGCCAGCAGACGGAGGGACGGCCCATCCTACGAGCAGTACTTC | CASRRRDGPSYEQYF | TRBJ2-7 | NA | NA | TRBV5-6
TGTGCCAGCAGCCCAGGGGGCGGCAATCAGCCCCAGCATTTT | CASSPGGGNQPQHF | TRBJ1-5 | NA | TRBD1 | TRBV7-2
TGCGCCAGCAGCCTCGACGGGACAGGGGGCTACGAGCAGTACTTC | CASSLDGTGGYEQYF | TRBJ2-7 | few | TRBD1 | TRBV5-1
TGTGCCAGCAGCTTAGGTCACCGTCCAACCTATGGCTACACCTTC | CASSLGHRPTYGYTF | TRBJ1-2 | NA | NA | TRBV11-3
TGTGCTAGTGGGTCGGGACAGGGGTTCACAGATACGCAGTATTTT | CASGSGQGFTDTQYF | TRBJ2-3 | NA | TRBD1 | TRBV12-5
TGTGCCAGCAGCCAAGCCGCTTTCGGGACAGCCCGTGCGGCCCTCCACTTT | CASSQAAFGTARAALHF | TRBJ1-6 | few | TRBD1 | TRBV14
TGTGCCAGCAGCGCCTATATAGCTGGGGCCAACGTCCTGACTTTC | CASSAYIAGANVLTF | TRBJ2-6 | NA | NA | TRBV5-4
TGTGCCAAGACAGGGTCGGAGACCCAGTACTTC | CAKTGSETQYF | TRBJ2-5 | NA | TRBD1 | TRBV2
TGCGCCAGCAGTGTTCGATACGAGCAGTACTTC | CASSVRYEQYF | TRBJ2-7 | few | NA | TRBV10-1
TGTGCCAGCAGCTTACAGTACTCCTACGAGCAGTACTTC | CASSLQYSYEQYF | TRBJ2-7 | once | NA | TRBV7-9
TGTGCCAGTAGTACTCGGTGGGCGAGTGAGACCCAGTACTTC | CASSTRWASETQYF | TRBJ2-5 | NA | NA | TRBV19
TGTGCCAGTAGTAAATTAGCGGGAGGGACCTACGAGCAGTACTTC | CASSKLAGGTYEQYF | TRBJ2-7 | NA | TRBD2 | TRBV19
TGTGCCAGCAGGCTGACGAGTTCCTACGAGCAGTACTTC | CASRLTSSYEQYF | TRBJ2-7 | NA | NA | TRBV11-2
TGTGCCAGCAGTTTAATGGGACAGGGAGGTTCACCCCTCCACTTT | CASSLMGQGGSPLHF | TRBJ1-6 | NA | TRBD1 | TRBV27
TGTGCCAGCAGCTATAGTCCGGGTTCAGATACGCAGTATTTT | CASSYSPGSDTQYF | TRBJ2-3 | many | NA | TRBV7-2
TGTGCCAGCAGCCCCCCCACTAGCGGGGCCAATGAGCAGTTCTTC | CASSPPTSGANEQFF | TRBJ2-1 | NA | TRBD2 | TRBV7-3
TGTGCCAGCAGCCTCTTGACTAGCGGGAGTGTAGATACGCAGTATTTT | CASSLLTSGSVDTQYF | TRBJ2-3 | NA | TRBD2 | TRBV7-6
TGTGCCAGTAGGCGGGACAAACTCTCCTACGAGCAGTACTTC | CASRRDKLSYEQYF | TRBJ2-7 | NA | NA | TRBV19
TGTGCCAGCAGCTTGAACGGAGGTATCGGCTACACCTTC | CASSLNGGIGYTF | TRBJ1-2 | NA | NA | TRBV5-5
TGTGCCAGCAGTTCCCCGGGACAGATATCCTCTGGGGCCAACGTCCTGACTTTC | CASSSPGQISSGANVLTF | TRBJ2-6 | NA | NA | TRBV21-1
TGTGCCAGCAGCTTGGATACGGGGAAAGGTGGGGAGCAGTACTTC | CASSLDTGKGGEQYF | TRBJ2-7 | NA | NA | TRBV5-6
TGCGCCAGCAGTCAGGGTCAGCGGGACCAAGAGACCCAGTACTTC | CASSQGQRDQETQYF | TRBJ2-5 | NA | NA | TRBV23-1
TGTGCCAGCAGCGGTGGACTAGGGCAGTACTTC | CASSGGLGQYF | TRBJ2-7 | NA | TRBD2 | TRBV9
TGTGCCAGCTCACAAGGGAATAGGCAAGAGACCCAGTACTTC | CASSQGNRQETQYF | TRBJ2-5 | NA | NA | TRBV18
TGTGCCAGCTCATTCGGGGACAGCTCTGGAAACACCATATATTTT | CASSFGDSSGNTIYF | TRBJ1-3 | NA | TRBD1 | TRBV18